These 12 T cell receptor beta chains came from one sample sequenced in a study of chemoradiotherapy in HPV16-positive cancers. TCRdb's copy holds only in-frame clones and misses some; the assay was immunoSEQ multiplex PCR. Counted here are roughly 9,800 clones, roughly two thirds occurring once; the ten biggest clones make up roughly an eighth. Sample acquisition took place from a patient who underwent chemoradiotherapy. These receptors all stem from a human donor with HPV-associated anogenital cancer.

The genes are TRBV10-2 and TRBJ1-1; TRBD1 agrees at 7 bases. Germline V gene sequence: CDR1 WSHSY, CDR2 SAAADI. The J segment lost 6 bases and the V segment lost 4 bases, leaving 2 bases of the junction unmatched. The CDR3 is made up of 12 amino acids. CDR3 sequence: CASSGRGPEAFF. The CDR3 DNA reads TGCGCCAGCAGTGGGAGGGGGCCTGAAGCTTTCTTT.

The rearrangement joins TRBV10-1 to TRBJ2-7, with 10 bases that match TRBD1. With V trimmed by 0 bases and J by 2 bases, 7 bases remained unmatched. Germline V gene sequence: CDR1 WNHNN, CDR2 SYGVQD (reference sequence). This CDR3 contains 17 residues. The DNA for the CDR3 is TGCGCCAGCAGTGAGTCAGTGGGACAGGGGATGACCTACGAGCAGTACTTC. This codes for CASSESVGQGMTYEQYF.

The chain employs TRBV28 and TRBJ1-1; 9 nucleotides line up with TRBD1. With 6 bases clipped from V and 9 bases from J, the junction kept 11 bases outside the gene matches. Looked up from germline, CDR1 is MDHEN and CDR2 is SYDVKM. The CDR3 consists of 14 residues. The CDR3 DNA reads as TGTGCCAGCAGCACGGAGGACAGGGGAAAGAAAGCTTTCTTT. Translation: CASSTEDRGKKAFF.

The chain recombines TRBV6-5 with TRBJ2-7, with TRBD1 identical over 10 bases. V shed 6 bases, J shed 1 base, and the junction held 3 bases outside the gene matches. The V gene's germline CDR1 is MNHEY and CDR2 SVGAGI. This CDR3 is built from 14 residues. In DNA form, the CDR3 reads TGTGCCAGCAGGGTGGGACAGGGGTCCTACGAGCAGTACTTC. This sequence encodes CASRVGQGSYEQYF.

V and J are TRBV11-2 and TRBJ2-7; 8 nucleotides line up with TRBD2. Per germline, CDR1 SGHAT and CDR2 FQNNGV. With 3 bases clipped from V and 4 bases from J, the junction kept 8 bases outside the gene matches. The CDR3 has 15 amino acids. CDR3 sequence (DNA): TGTGCCAGCAGCTTTAGCGGGGACTCTTCTTACGAGCAGTACTTC. This encodes CASSFSGDSSYEQYF.

The chain joins TRBV5-1 to TRBJ2-3; TRBD1 agrees at 9 bases. This CDR3 has 17 amino acids. Germline V gene data show CDR1 as SGHRS and CDR2 as YFSETQ. Trimming removed 6 bases from V and 4 bases from J; junction bases left unmatched: 15. The CDR3 protein is CASTRFGGNRGPDTQYF. CDR3 DNA sequence: TGCGCCAGCACTCGGTTTGGGGGAAACAGGGGGCCAGATACGCAGTATTTT.

This clone was picked up a small number of times. The V call is TRBV5-6, the J call TRBJ2-2; D unclear. This CDR3 contains 11 residues. The V gene's germline CDR1 is SGHDT and CDR2 YYEEEE. V was cut by 4 bases and J by 7 bases, with 5 bases left in between. The DNA for the CDR3 is TGTGCCAGCAGCAGAAGCGGGGAGCTGTTTTTT. As protein: CASSRSGELFF.

The chain recombines TRBV7-2 with TRBJ2-5, with 12 bases identical to TRBD2. Trimming removed 5 bases from V and 11 bases from J; junction bases left unmatched: 9. Germline CDR1 SGHTA, CDR2 FQGNSA. The CDR3 is made up of 14 amino acids. Here the CDR3 reads CASSPRLAGGSQYF. The CDR3 bases are TGTGCCAGCAGCCCCCGGCTAGCGGGGGGGAGTCAGTACTTC.

The J gene is TRBJ2-1, the V gene TRBV5-4; 9 positions match TRBD2. The V segment lost 4 bases and the J segment 2 bases; nucleotides outside the gene matches: 10. The germline V gene encodes CDR1 SGHNT and CDR2 YYREEE (reference sequence). This CDR3 region has 17 residues. CDR3 sequence: CASSISFGTSTYNEQFF. The CDR3 coding sequence is TGTGCCAGCAGCATAAGCTTCGGGACTAGCACCTACAATGAGCAGTTCTTC. The full variable domain, with the rest looked up from reference TRBV5-4 and TRBJ2-1, is ETGVTQSPTHLIKTRGQQVTLRCSSQSGHNTVSWYQQALGQGPQFIFQYYREEENGRGNFPPRFSGLQFPNYSSELNVNALELDDSALYLCASSISFGTSTYNEQFFGPGTRLTVL.

Here the CDR3 reads CASRATVNQPQHF. CDR3 in DNA: TGTGCCAGCAGGGCGACAGTCAATCAGCCCCAGCATTTT. V and J are TRBV6-1 and TRBJ1-5, with D maybe TRBD1 (5 bases). The CDR3 has 13 residues. Germline loops: CDR1 MNHNS, CDR2 SASEGT. V lost 6 bases and J 3 bases, leaving 9 bases between the germline ends.

This clone counts as medium-sized. CDR3 bases: TGTGCCAGCAGTTATTCATCCCGGGATACGCAGTATTTT. This translates into CASSYSSRDTQYF. J is TRBJ2-3 and V is TRBV6-5, with D hard to call. CDR1 is MNHEY and CDR2 is SVGAGI in the germline V gene. The CDR3 loop spans 13 amino acids. The V and J ends lost 3 bases and 6 bases respectively, with 10 bases between them.

CDR3 region: CASSILLTPVANYGYTF. CDR3 nucleotide sequence: TGTGCCAGTAGTATCCTCCTTACCCCTGTAGCTAACTATGGCTACACCTTC. This chain links TRBV19 with TRBJ1-2; D ambiguous. CDR1 and CDR2 (germline): LNHDA, SQIVND (reference sequence). There are 17 residues in the CDR3. V gave up 3 bases and J gave up 0 bases, with 17 bases separating them. The variable domain in full, completed from reference TRBV19 and TRBJ1-2, reads DGGITQSPKYLFRKEGQNVTLSCEQNLNHDAMYWYRQDPGQGLRLIYYSQIVNDFQKGDIAEGYSVSREKKESFPLTVTSAQKNPTAFYLCASSILLTPVANYGYTFGSGTRLTVV.